The T cell receptor (beta chain) under discussion was sequenced for a study of T cell responses to AZD1222 COVID-19 vaccine. The germline V gene encodes CDR1 KGHSY and CDR2 FQNENV. There are 12 residues in the CDR3. The germline V and J ends were trimmed by 0 bases and 6 bases, with 6 bases remaining between them. To note about this clone: Antigen unknown.

Whole-study results and caveats: Sampling that yielded the repertoires occurred only after the peak T cell response. Clonal diversity was possibly underestimated, and the donors were mostly white British, with more females. At baseline, just a handful of AZD1222 recipients tested seropositive.

Produced via immunoSEQ multiplex PCR; TCRdb's table is partial and in-frame only. The data contain 150,000 or so clones, about 91% of them seen just once; the ten biggest clones take up more than 1.2%. The receptor was derived from an adult in good health. The material was peripheral blood, obtained on day 0 of AZD1222 vaccination. The gene calls are TRBV16 and TRBJ2-7, with no clear D. CDR3 nucleotides: TGTGCCAGCAGCCAATCCTCCGCCGAGCAGTACTTC. It translates to CASSQSSAEQYF.